This T cell receptor (beta chain) was recovered during a study of blood T cell repertoires in COVID-19. Overall study: The United States, Italy and Spain were the sources of the acute and convalescent COVID-19 samples. T cells, B-cell-depleted T cells, or PBMCs provided the cDNA or gDNA that served as material.

This clone has a single count. The CDR3 extends over 15 amino acids. In germline, CDR1 is SGHNT, CDR2 YYREEE (reference sequence). The trim removed 5 bases at V and 6 bases at J, leaving 9 bases unmatched. Data came from immunoSEQ multiplex PCR; TCRdb stores just in-frame clones and leaves some out. This repertoire shows about 50,000 clones, 85% to 90% found once; its top ten account for approximately 2.5%. Enrolment of Seattle patients took place during active infection, and they were followed longitudinally. The TCR sequence derives from a woman at least 80 years old with COVID-19, enrolled during active disease. This chain connects TRBV5-4 to TRBJ2-1; TRBD1 aligns across 9 bases. Sequenced: peripheral blood. CDR3 DNA sequence: TGTGCCAGCAGTCCCGGACAGGGGCCAAGCAATGAGCAGTTCTTC. As protein: CASSPGQGPSNEQFF.